This TCR beta chain came from a study of blood T cell repertoires in COVID-19. The study counted Cohort 3 donors as recovered given two negative PCRs, clearance, or symptom resolution. Here immunoSEQ multiplex PCR was the method, and the copy in TCRdb shows in-frame clones only, minus some. The data contain fewer than 300,000 clones, about nine tenths of them singletons. The CDR3 has 14 amino acids. The ends were cut back, 3 bases at V and 3 bases at J, with 12 bases in the middle. Germline V gene lookup returns CDR1 MNHEY and CDR2 SMNVEV (reference sequence). The chain is built from TRBV27 and TRBJ2-7; the D gene is possibly TRBD2 (7 bases). Sequencing was carried out using PBMCs or T cells enriched from blood (not recorded which). The receptor was isolated from a woman in her twenties or thirties who had recovered from COVID-19. The CDR3 protein is CASSLGGPHYEQYF. The CDR3 nucleotides read TGTGCCAGCAGTTTGGGGGGGCCCCACTACGAGCAGTACTTC.